This T cell receptor beta chain was documented in a study of shared clonotypes between healthy human individuals. Findings of the study overall: Naive subsets tended to show greater estimated richness than memory subsets.

Germline V gene sequence: CDR1 MNHEY, CDR2 SVGAGI. V lost 0 bases and J lost 11, with 16 bases in between. The CDR3 consists of 14 residues. About 30,000 T cell genomes, or about 200 ng DNA, went into the sorted-subset replicate PCRs. Profiling relied on immunoSEQ multiplex PCR, and the TCRdb table lists in-frame clones only, not all of them. Of 2 million to 2.5 million clones listed, 92% are singletons. Concerning this clone itself: No antigen is known for it.

The V call is TRBV6-5, the J call TRBJ1-1, with D uncertain. This receptor was identified in a man in his late teens or twenties in good health. Some clones in this sample may be carry-over from other donors' samples. The sample was naive CD4+ T cells from PBMCs. Subset in this sample: CD45RA+ positively selected. The CDR3 DNA reads as TGTGCCAGCAGTTACTCGGAGGGCTACCCCGAGGCTTTCTTT. Encoded protein: CASSYSEGYPEAFF.